Below, 26 T cell receptor beta chains from the same sample are listed, as sequenced in a study of blood T cell repertoires in COVID-19. Libraries were prepared by immunoSEQ multiplex PCR; TCRdb keeps only in-frame clonotypes and omits some of them. The sample consists of some 47,000 clones, about nine tenths of them appearing once. Sequenced input: peripheral blood. The receptors shown here come from an older man with acute or convalescent COVID-19.

The chain is built from TRBV5-5 and TRBJ1-4, with D possibly matching TRBD1 (5 bases). Germline CDR1 is SGHKS and CDR2 is YYEKEE (reference sequence). The CDR3 totals 16 residues. The V end lost 0 bases, the J end lost 8 bases, and 17 bases lay between the germline ends. CDR3 loop: CASSLAAGGLGEKLFF. CDR3 in DNA: TGTGCCAGCAGCTTGGCCGCCGGGGGATTAGGGGAAAAACTGTTTTTT. Combining the CDR3 with reference TRBV5-5 and TRBJ1-4 gives the whole variable domain DAGVTQSPTHLIKTRGQQVTLRCSPISGHKSVSWYQQVLGQGPQFIFQYYEKEERGRGNFPDRFSARQFPNYSSELNVNALLLGDSALYLCASSLAAGGLGEKLFFGSGTQLSVL.

The table lists this clone with a count of one. The chain couples TRBV18 to TRBJ2-7; 14 bases align to TRBD2. The CDR3 consists of 17 residues. Per germline, CDR1 KGHSH and CDR2 LQKENI. The V segment lost 5 bases and the J segment 0 bases; nucleotides outside the gene matches: 6. The chain's CDR3 is CASSSRLAGGSSYEQYF. Here the CDR3 DNA reads TGTGCCAGCTCATCAAGACTAGCGGGGGGGAGCTCCTACGAGCAGTACTTC.

The V call is TRBV6-5, the J call TRBJ2-1, with 14 bases aligning to TRBD2. The germline V gene has CDR1 MNHEY and CDR2 SVGAGI. V shed 4 bases, J shed 10 bases, and the junction held 9 bases outside the gene matches. This CDR3 is 16 amino acids long. The CDR3, as DNA: TGTGCCAGCAGTTCGTCCGGGACTAGCGGGGGTACCGAGCAGTTCTTC. This codes for CASSSSGTSGGTEQFF.

The chain employs TRBV6-2 or TRBV6-3 and TRBJ1-5, with D unclear. CDR1 is MNHEY, CDR2 SVGEGT, per germline. CDR3 size: 13 residues. V lost 4 bases, J lost 6 bases, and 10 bases lay in between. CDR3 nucleotide sequence: TGTGCCAGCAGTTCCGGTTTTATTCAGCCCCAGCATTTT. This sequence encodes CASSSGFIQPQHF.

The chain couples TRBV6-1 to TRBJ2-3, with TRBD2 identical over 11 bases. This CDR3 contains 17 residues. Trimming removed 2 bases from V and 1 base from J; junction bases left unmatched: 5. Germline loops: CDR1 MNHNS, CDR2 SASEGT. In DNA form, the CDR3 reads TGTGCCAGCAGTGAACTGGGACTAGCGGACCGCACAGATACGCAGTATTTT. Protein sequence: CASSELGLADRTDTQYF.

The chain carries TRBV11-3 and TRBJ2-1; either TRBD1 or TRBD2 may supply D (5 bases each). CDR1 and CDR2 (germline): SGHNT, YENEEA. V was pared by 4 bases and J by 5 bases, with 21 bases between. The CDR3 extends over 17 amino acids. CDR3 nucleotides: TGTGCCAGCAGCTCAGAGGGGCAGATAGCCCGGGACAATGAGCAGTTCTTC. Protein product: CASSSEGQIARDNEQFF. The complete variable domain, with remaining parts taken from reference TRBV11-3 and TRBJ2-1, reads EAGVVQSPRYKIIEKKQPVAFWCNPISGHNTLYWYLQNLGQGPELLIRYENEEAVDDSQLPKDRFSAERLKGVDSTLKIQPAELGDSAVYLCASSSEGQIARDNEQFFGPGTRLTVL.

The chain has TRBV4-1 and TRBJ1-6, with 7 positions matching TRBD1. J was trimmed by 0 bases and V by 0 bases; bases with no gene match: 2. This CDR3 spans 17 amino acids. Germline V gene data show CDR1 as MGHRA and CDR2 as YSYEKL. CDR3 sequence reads: CASSQDRGFSYNSPLHF. DNA of the CDR3: TGCGCCAGCAGCCAAGACAGGGGGTTCTCCTATAATTCACCCCTCCACTTT.

V and J are TRBV5-5 and TRBJ2-7; 7 bases are a match to TRBD1. Germline values: CDR1 SGHKS, CDR2 YYEKEE (reference sequence). V was clipped by 7 bases and J by 2 bases; unmatched bases: 6. The CDR3 runs to 13 residues. CDR3: CASGEGQTYEQYF. The CDR3 nucleotides read TGTGCCAGCGGAGAGGGACAGACCTACGAGCAGTACTTC. The full variable domain, with the rest looked up from reference TRBV5-5 and TRBJ2-7, is DAGVTQSPTHLIKTRGQQVTLRCSPISGHKSVSWYQQVLGQGPQFIFQYYEKEERGRGNFPDRFSARQFPNYSSELNVNALLLGDSALYLCASGEGQTYEQYFGPGTRLTVT.

The chain couples TRBV19 to TRBJ2-2, with 8 bases aligning to TRBD1. Trimming removed 6 bases from V and 1 base from J; junction bases left unmatched: 4. There are 15 residues in the CDR3. Looked up from germline, CDR1 is LNHDA and CDR2 is SQIVND (reference sequence). As DNA, the CDR3 is TGTGCCAGTAGGACCGGGACAGGGAACACCGGGGAGCTGTTTTTT. This translates into CASRTGTGNTGELFF.

V and J are TRBV5-6 and TRBJ1-6; 8 bases fit TRBD1. The germline gives CDR1 SGHDT, CDR2 YYEEEE. Losses at the gene ends were 4 bases for V and 7 bases for J; bases not matched to a gene: 13. This CDR3 contains 17 residues. CDR3 loop: CASSPGQGLTPNSPLHF. CDR3 coding DNA: TGTGCCAGCAGCCCCGGACAGGGCCTTACCCCGAATTCACCCCTCCACTTT.

CDR3: CASSYQFRAGSEQYF. The DNA of the CDR3 is TGTGCCAGCAGTTACCAGTTCAGGGCCGGTTCCGAGCAGTACTTC. The gene calls are TRBV6-2 or TRBV6-3 and TRBJ2-7, with D possibly being TRBD1 (5 bases). Germline V gene lookup returns CDR1 MNHEY and CDR2 SVGEGT. The CDR3 extends over 15 amino acids. V was cut by 2 bases and J by 6 bases, with 17 bases left in between.

This clone appeared once. The V gene is TRBV27, the J gene TRBJ2-7, with D possibly matching TRBD1 (5 bases). Germline values: CDR1 MNHEY, CDR2 SMNVEV (reference sequence). CDR3 length equals 13 residues. Trimming left V 5 bases short and J 7 bases short, with 15 bases between. CDR3 protein: CASSIQGPYEQYF. CDR3 bases: TGTGCCAGCAGTATCCAGGGCCCGTATGAGCAGTACTTC.

This clone came up once. The conserved phenylalanine or tryptophan is not found at the CDR3 terminus, so this likely reflects a read error. Because the CDR3's place on the DNA is in doubt, the DNA is left out and the CDR3 is given as listed by TCRdb. The chain combines TRBV18 with TRBJ1-2. The CDR3 is 12 amino acids long, termini counted. CDR1 is KGHSH, CDR2 LQKENI, per germline. CDR3 loop: CASSQDQFREYL.

This sequence joins TRBV5-6 and TRBJ1-2; 10 bases are shared with TRBD1. Germline V CDR1 and CDR2: SGHDT, YYEEEE. The junction had 15 bases not matched to a gene; V was cut back by 6 bases and J by 1 base. This CDR3 spans 18 amino acids. The CDR3 DNA reads as TGTGCCAGCATCTTATCACGACTGGGACAGGGGATTAACTATGGCTACACCTTC. Its protein is CASILSRLGQGINYGYTF.

This chain links TRBV2 with TRBJ1-2, with a weak D call TRBD1 (6 bases). Germline-derived CDR1 and CDR2 are SNHLY and FYNNEI. The CDR3 loop spans 16 amino acids. V dropped 6 bases and J dropped 2 bases, with 19 bases sitting between them. CDR3 protein: CASRADSQGRNYGYTF. CDR3 in DNA: TGTGCCAGCAGGGCCGACTCTCAGGGGCGCAACTATGGCTACACCTTC.

The genes are TRBV30 and TRBJ1-5; 10 positions agree with TRBD1. J lost 7 bases, V lost 6 bases, and 15 bases had no gene match. This CDR3 region has 16 residues. Germline CDR1 and CDR2: GTSNPN and SVGIG (reference sequence). Here the CDR3 DNA reads TGTGCCTGTACCCCTCCCGGGACAGGGGTCGGCCAGCCCCAGCATTTT. Its translation is CACTPPGTGVGQPQHF.

This chain links TRBV3-1 (or the pseudogene TRBV3-2) with TRBJ1-2; TRBD1 matches 8 bases. J was trimmed by 3 bases and V by 4 bases; bases with no gene match: 7. The CDR3 covers 15 residues. Germline-derived CDR1 and CDR2 are LGHDT and YNNKEL (reference sequence). The CDR3 protein is CASSPGQGLYYGYTF. The CDR3 DNA is TGTGCCAGCAGCCCTGGACAGGGTCTTTACTATGGCTACACCTTC.

V usage is TRBV18 and J usage is TRBJ2-3, with a weak D call TRBD1 (6 bases). The CDR3 is 18 amino acids. V was shortened by 0 bases and J by 3 bases, with 19 bases between the two germline ends. Germline V lookup: CDR1 KGHSH, CDR2 LQKENI. In DNA form, the CDR3 reads TGTGCCAGCTCACCACCGGGGACGCCTAGACAGGCAACAGATACGCAGTATTTT. As protein: CASSPPGTPRQATDTQYF.

The chain combines TRBV7-9 with TRBJ1-3, with D uncertain. CDR3 length: 12 amino acids. V gave up 4 bases and J gave up 4 bases, with 5 bases separating them. Germline V gene data show CDR1 as SEHNR and CDR2 as FQNEAQ (reference sequence). In DNA form, the CDR3 reads TGTGCCAGCAGCTCCGGGGGAAACACCATATATTTT. It specifies CASSSGGNTIYF.

This sequence joins TRBV4-1 and TRBJ2-5; 10 bases fit TRBD1. CDR1 is MGHRA, CDR2 YSYEKL, per germline. With V trimmed by 3 bases and J by 5 bases, 6 bases remained unmatched. The CDR3 is 15 amino acids. The CDR3 loop reads CASSHSTGGRETQYF. CDR3 DNA sequence: TGCGCCAGCAGCCATTCGACAGGGGGCAGGGAGACCCAGTACTTC.

The chain has TRBV3-1 (or the pseudogene TRBV3-2) and TRBJ1-2; TRBD1 might be the D (6 bases). The CDR3 totals 14 residues. In germline, CDR1 is LGHDT, CDR2 YNNKEL (reference sequence). Trimming removed 5 bases at V and 6 bases at J, with 16 bases between. The DNA of the CDR3 is TGTGCCAGCAGCGGAACGGGGGGGCGGGATGGCTACACCTTC. It codes for CASSGTGGRDGYTF.

The chain employs TRBV5-4 and TRBJ2-2; the match to TRBD2 covers 12 bases. The CDR3 sequence is 17 residues long. The ends lost 0 bases at V and 5 bases at J; junction bases unmatched: 5. Per the germline V gene, CDR1 is SGHNT and CDR2 is YYREEE (reference sequence). The CDR3 spells CASSLASGGAGTGELFF. The CDR3 nucleotides read TGTGCCAGCAGCTTGGCTAGCGGGGGGGCAGGGACCGGGGAGCTGTTTTTT.

The chain carries TRBV19 and TRBJ1-1; D might be TRBD1 (5 bases). This CDR3 has 16 residues. CDR1 LNHDA and CDR2 SQIVND come from the germline V gene (reference sequence). V lost 5 bases and J 3 bases, leaving 19 bases between the germline ends. The CDR3 region has the DNA TGTGCCAGTAGTTCCGGGGGGGGAATTAGTCACACTGAAGCTTTCTTT. This sequence encodes CASSSGGGISHTEAFF. The entire variable domain, with the rest obtained from reference TRBV19 and TRBJ1-1, is as follows: DGGITQSPKYLFRKEGQNVTLSCEQNLNHDAMYWYRQDPGQGLRLIYYSQIVNDFQKGDIAEGYSVSREKKESFPLTVTSAQKNPTAFYLCASSSGGGISHTEAFFGQGTRLTVV.

The chain has TRBV30 and TRBJ2-7; D ambiguous. V lost 0 bases and J 4 bases, leaving 7 bases between the germline ends. This CDR3 has 12 residues. CDR1 GTSNPN and CDR2 SVGIG come from the germline V gene (reference sequence). CDR3 in DNA: TGTGCCTGGAGTGTACAAAGTTACGAGCAGTACTTC. Amino acids: CAWSVQSYEQYF.

CDR3 sequence reads: CASDGGGVTANSPLHF. CDR3 in DNA: TGTGCCAGCGATGGAGGGGGGGTGACCGCAAATTCACCCCTCCACTTT. The chain couples TRBV25-1 to TRBJ1-6, with D perhaps TRBD1 (6 bases). The length of the CDR3 is 16 residues. The germline V gene encodes CDR1 MGHDK and CDR2 SYGVNS. Deletions cut 8 bases from V and 7 bases from J, with 21 bases between.

This chain links TRBV19 with TRBJ1-4; possibly TRBD1 for D (6 bases). This CDR3 has 13 amino acids. Germline loops: CDR1 LNHDA, CDR2 SQIVND (reference sequence). Trimming removed 10 bases at V and 6 bases at J, with 15 bases between. This CDR3 is CATARDNYEKLFF. CDR3 sequence (DNA): TGTGCCACTGCTAGGGACAACTATGAAAAACTGTTTTTT.